This is a list of T cell receptor beta chains from one sample in a study of beta chain features in type 1 diabetes. The data were produced by immunoSEQ multiplex PCR, yet TCRdb's version contains in-frame clones alone and is incomplete. The data hold a few hundred thousand clones, with approximately 13% observed a single time. The sample taken for sequencing was naive CD4+ T cells from blood. The origin of the receptors is a man younger than 45 with type 1 diabetes. The CDR3 runs from the conserved cysteine through the conserved F or W. D genes are given only for firm matches. Clone size is shown for a subset of rows, as once, few, many or a class of expanded clone.

15 TRBJ2-1 - - TRBV7-8 TGTGCCAGCAGCACCGGGACTGCCCGTGGCGATGAGCAGTTCTTC CASSTGTARGDEQFF
16 TRBJ2-3 TRBD2 few TRBV9 TGTGCCAGCGGAAGACTAGCGGGGGGGCGTACAGATACGCAGTATTTT CASGRLAGGRTDTQYF
13 TRBJ2-3 TRBD1 - TRBV11-2 TGTGCCAGCAGCCGCGACAGGGGGGATACGCAGTATTTT CASSRDRGDTQYF
17 TRBJ1-6 TRBD1 - TRBV4-1 TGCGCCAGCAGCCACCAATCACCCGGGACAGGATATTCACCCCTCCACTTT CASSHQSPGTGYSPLHF
13 TRBJ2-1 - few TRBV15 TGTGCCACCAGCACAGGCGCCTACAATGAGCAGTTCTTC CATSTGAYNEQFF
15 TRBJ2-7 - - TRBV25-1 TGTGCCAGCAGTGAATACCGGGACACCTCCTACGAGCAGTACTTC CASSEYRDTSYEQYF
14 TRBJ1-5 - few TRBV18 TGTGCCAGCTCAGCAACCACAGGGAATCAGCCCCAGCATTTT CASSATTGNQPQHF
14 TRBJ2-5 - - TRBV14 TGTGCCAGCAGCCCCCTCGGAGACCGGGAGACCCAGTACTTC CASSPLGDRETQYF
13 TRBJ2-5 - - TRBV9 TGTGCCAGCAGTCGGTACTATAAAGAGACCCAGTACTTC CASSRYYKETQYF
13 TRBJ2-3 - few TRBV7-6 TGTGCCAGCAGCTCTAAGAGCACAGATACGCAGTATTTT CASSSKSTDTQYF
15 TRBJ2-7 TRBD1 - TRBV7-9 TGTGCCAGCAGCTTAGCTTGGACAGGGAACTACGAGCAGTACTTC CASSLAWTGNYEQYF
16 TRBJ2-2 - - TRBV7-2 TGTGCCAGCAGTTTAGAGGGGCCTCAGAACACCGGGGAGCTGTTTTTT CASSLEGPQNTGELFF
17 TRBJ2-1 TRBD2 few TRBV9 TGTGCCAGCAGCGTAGCGGCTAGCGGGGGAGGGTACAATGAGCAGTTCTTC CASSVAASGGGYNEQFF
15 TRBJ2-1 - few TRBV5-1 TGCGCCAGCAGCTTGGCGCCTGATCCGGGGAATGAGCAGTTCTTC CASSLAPDPGNEQFF
14 TRBJ1-1 - - TRBV9 TGTGCCAGCAGCGTAGTCGGGGGGAACACTGAAGCTTTCTTT CASSVVGGNTEAFF
16 TRBJ2-2 - few TRBV9 TGTGCCAGCAGCCCCTCGGGTGGTTTTGAAGCGGGGGAGCTGTTTTTT CASSPSGGFEAGELFF
13 TRBJ2-5 - - TRBV2 TGTGCCAGCAGTGATCCGGGGTCGGAGACCCAGTACTTC CASSDPGSETQYF
18 TRBJ2-3 - - TRBV4-1 TGCGCCAGCAGTCCCAAGGTCGGGGAAACTTCTAGCACAGATACGCAGTATTTT CASSPKVGETSSTDTQYF
14 TRBJ1-2 - - TRBV6-5 TGTGTCACGTCCTCGTACGGACAAGAGTATGGCTACACCTTC CVTSSYGQEYGYTF
12 TRBJ2-7 - - TRBV11-1 TGTGCCAGCAGTCGCGGGCCCTACGAGCAGTACTTC CASSRGPYEQYF
14 TRBJ2-5 TRBD1 few TRBV29-1 TGCAGCACCGGACAGGGACGGGTCCCAGAGACCCAGTACTTC CSTGQGRVPETQYF
15 TRBJ2-3 TRBD2 - TRBV2 TGTGCCAGCTCTGGTAGCGGGAGGTTAACAGATACGCAGTATTTT CASSGSGRLTDTQYF
17 TRBJ2-1 TRBD2 few TRBV4-2 TGTGCCAGCAGCCAAGAGGGACTAGCGGGGGGCCTCAATGAGCAGTTCTTC CASSQEGLAGGLNEQFF
10 TRBJ2-5 - - TRBV5-4 TGTGCCAGCAGTCGGGAGACCCAGTACTTC CASSRETQYF
14 TRBJ2-1 TRBD2 - TRBV30 TGTGCCTGGAGGGGGAGGGGCTCCTACAATGAGCAGTTCTTC CAWRGRGSYNEQFF
15 TRBJ1-5 - - TRBV10-3 TGTGCCATCAGTGAGTCGGTTGGAGCCAATCAGCCCCAGCATTTT CAISESVGANQPQHF
13 TRBJ1-2 TRBD1 few TRBV30 TGTGCCTGCTCCGGGACAGATAAGGGGGGCTACACCTTC CACSGTDKGGYTF
13 TRBJ2-2 - - TRBV10-3 TGTGCCATCAGTTCCAGACAAACCGGGGAGCTGTTTTTT CAISSRQTGELFF
16 TRBJ2-3 TRBD2 few TRBV4-1 TGCGCCAGCAGCCGCGGAAGGGCGGGGGGCTCAGATACGCAGTATTTT CASSRGRAGGSDTQYF
15 TRBJ1-6 - - TRBV2 TGTGCCAGCAGCCTGGGCGGGGAGGGGAATTCACCCCTCCACTTT CASSLGGEGNSPLHF
12 TRBJ2-7 - - TRBV11-1 TGTGCCAGCAGCTTAGCGGCACGCGAGCAGTACTTC CASSLAAREQYF
14 TRBJ1-5 - few TRBV5-5 TGTGCCAGCAGCTTGGCACTGGGCAATCAGCCCCAGCATTTT CASSLALGNQPQHF
15 TRBJ1-5 - - TRBV30 TGTGCCTGGGGATCAAAGACAGTTCCCAATCAGCCCCAGCATTTT CAWGSKTVPNQPQHF
17 TRBJ1-2 TRBD1 - TRBV7-9 TGTGCCAGCAGCCCGCTCGACAGGGTTCTGGCTAACTATGGCTACACCTTC CASSPLDRVLANYGYTF
14 TRBJ1-4 - - TRBV15 TGTGCCACCAGCAGAGTGTGGACAAATGAAAAACTGTTTTTT CATSRVWTNEKLFF
14 TRBJ1-1 TRBD1 few TRBV2 TGTGCCAGCACCGAGCAGGGGGTGAACACTGAAGCTTTCTTT CASTEQGVNTEAFF
11 TRBJ2-5 - - TRBV20-1 TGCAGTGCTCGCATGGGGGGGACCCAGTACTTC CSARMGGTQYF
15 TRBJ2-7 - few TRBV7-8 TGTGCCAGCAGCCCGACCCCGGGACAACACTACGAGCAGTACTTC CASSPTPGQHYEQYF
14 TRBJ1-2 TRBD1 - TRBV18 TGTGCCAGCTCAAACGACAGGGAGATCTATGGCTACACCTTC CASSNDREIYGYTF
12 TRBJ2-7 - - TRBV11-2 TGTGCCAGCAGCCCGGTCTTCGGCGAGCAGTACTTC CASSPVFGEQYF
16 TRBJ2-3 TRBD2 - TRBV4-1 TGCGCCAGCAGCCAAGATTTAGCGGGAGGGGCAGATACGCAGTATTTT CASSQDLAGGADTQYF
14 TRBJ1-2 - few TRBV7-9 TGTGCCAGCAGCTTAACGGGACAAGGGGCTGGCTACACCTTC CASSLTGQGAGYTF
15 TRBJ2-3 - few TRBV4-2 TGTGCCAGCAGCCAAGAGCCAGGGCGGCCAGATACGCAGTATTTT CASSQEPGRPDTQYF
13 TRBJ2-4 TRBD1 few TRBV5-1 TGCGCCAGCAGCTTCGACAGGGGAAACATTCAGTACTTC CASSFDRGNIQYF
16 TRBJ2-1 TRBD1 - TRBV15 TGTGCCACCAGCCCTATGGGAGGGACAGGGTACAATGAGCAGTTCTTC CATSPMGGTGYNEQFF
14 TRBJ2-3 TRBD1 few TRBV30 TGTGCCTGGAATCGTGGGGACAGGGCGAATACGCAGTATTTT CAWNRGDRANTQYF